Listed below are T cell receptor beta chains from one sample, sequenced in a study of blood T cell repertoires in COVID-19. Profiling relied on immunoSEQ multiplex PCR, and the TCRdb table lists in-frame clones only, not all of them. The data hold 150,000 or so clones, with approximately 90% observed a single time. Material for sequencing was peripheral blood. These receptors came from a man between 18 and 29 years old with COVID-19, enrolled during active disease. The conserved cysteine and the conserved F or W are not part of the CDR3 here. The order of the fields is V gene, J gene, CDR3 protein.

TRBV7-2	TRBJ2-7	ASSRPGFYEQY
TRBV6-2/TRBV6-3	TRBJ1-2	ASSYSSGEQSGYT
TRBV6-1	TRBJ1-3	ASSVVGTALTSGNTIY
TRBV11-3	TRBJ2-7	ASSLRREGPYEQY
TRBV19	TRBJ2-7	ASSTGTSGLYEQY
TRBV7-9	TRBJ2-5	ASSSRETQY
TRBV5-1	TRBJ2-4	ASSPGGDIQY
TRBV7-9	TRBJ2-7	ASSLFGTSGSPLYEQY
TRBV29-1	TRBJ2-1	SHRQVIDNEQF
TRBV4-3	TRBJ1-3	ASSPTTTGADTIY
TRBV30	TRBJ2-7	AWGTGDTYEQY
TRBV6-5	TRBJ2-1	ASSSRDSGRNEQF
TRBV19	TRBJ2-2	ASSQDRQTGELF
TRBV7-2	TRBJ2-3	ASSIGLAGAGDTQY
TRBV24-1	TRBJ2-2	AMQYSNSFRGRSDTGELF
TRBV11-2	TRBJ1-6	ASSLVSNSPLH
TRBV21-1	TRBJ2-4	ASSKDRAGVNKNIQY
TRBV19	TRBJ1-1	ASSIAVLGLTEAF
TRBV4-2	TRBJ2-7	ASSPRGGGEVEEQY
TRBV19	TRBJ1-5	ASQTLLLTGRNQPQH
TRBV27	TRBJ2-7	ASSYTLRGRSYEQY
TRBV10-1	TRBJ2-1	ASSDALQGAPYNEQF
TRBV6-5	TRBJ1-1	ASSPNRDLGTEAF
TRBV27	TRBJ1-2	ASAGGSLSYGYT
TRBV6-5	TRBJ2-7	ASSSRDSMDEQY
TRBV29-1	TRBJ1-2	SVTGFYGYT
TRBV27	TRBJ1-5	ASRPTTLRQANQPQH
TRBV20-1	TRBJ1-2	SALGYGYT
TRBV9	TRBJ2-7	ASSVGTGRSYEQY